Listed below are T cell receptor beta chains from one sample, sequenced in a study of blood T cell repertoires in COVID-19. TCRdb's copy holds only in-frame clones and misses some; the assay was immunoSEQ multiplex PCR. The sample carries 95,000 to 150,000 clones, roughly 80% recorded once. The sample was peripheral blood. The source is a human donor in a cohort sampled during active COVID-19. Each CDR3 is given with its conserved first and last residue. Each record gives: V gene, clone size, CDR3 length, D gene, J gene, CDR3 protein, CDR3 DNA. A D gene is named only where the DNA matches it firmly. Part of the rows lack a size; the others show once, few, many or a class for expanded clones.

TRBV6-5	NA	15	NA	TRBJ1-5	CASRPGTRGDQPQHF	TGTGCCAGCAGACCCGGGACAAGAGGGGATCAGCCCCAGCATTTT
TRBV7-9	NA	15	TRBD2	TRBJ2-1	CASSFSLAGTNEQFF	TGTGCCAGCAGCTTTTCACTAGCGGGAACAAATGAGCAGTTCTTC
TRBV5-1	NA	14	NA	TRBJ2-7	CASSLTGLGGEQYF	TGCGCCAGCAGCTTAACTGGACTAGGGGGCGAGCAGTACTTC
TRBV19	few	15	NA	TRBJ1-5	CASSITRQGNQPQHF	TGTGCCAGTAGTATAACGAGGCAGGGGAATCAGCCCCAGCATTTT
TRBV5-1	NA	15	TRBD1	TRBJ1-1	CASSTGQGSLTEAFF	TGCGCCAGCAGCACAGGACAGGGGTCGCTCACTGAAGCTTTCTTT
TRBV27	NA	14	NA	TRBJ1-1	CASSPKGRDAEAFF	TGTGCCAGCAGTCCAAAGGGGAGGGACGCTGAAGCTTTCTTT
TRBV6-5	NA	14	TRBD2	TRBJ2-7	CASSSTSGRFEQYF	TGTGCCAGCAGTTCGACTAGCGGGAGGTTCGAGCAGTACTTC
TRBV7-2	NA	16	TRBD2	TRBJ2-3	CASSFTSGGAQDTQYF	TGTGCCAGCAGCTTTACTAGCGGGGGGGCCCAAGATACGCAGTATTTT
TRBV7-8	NA	15	TRBD1	TRBJ2-7	CASRYGTGVSYEQYF	TGTGCCAGCAGGTACGGGACAGGGGTCTCCTACGAGCAGTACTTC
TRBV20-1	NA	11	TRBD2	TRBJ2-3	CSAGTSTTQYF	TGCAGTGCTGGGACTAGTACTACGCAGTATTTT
TRBV18	NA	18	TRBD2	TRBJ2-1	CASSSTGLAGASYNEQFF	TGTGCCAGCTCATCAACCGGACTAGCGGGGGCCTCCTACAATGAGCAGTTCTTC
TRBV3-1/TRBV3-2	NA	12	NA	TRBJ1-2	CASSQVQGGYTF	TGTGCCAGCAGCCAAGTTCAGGGTGGCTACACCTTC
TRBV19	NA	17	NA	TRBJ2-1	CASSIAAQDTGRDEQFF	TGTGCCAGTAGTATAGCGGCGCAGGACACCGGAAGGGATGAGCAGTTCTTC
TRBV6-2/TRBV6-3	once	12	NA	TRBJ2-1	CASSASKLEQFF	TGTGCCAGCAGTGCTAGTAAGTTGGAGCAGTTCTTC
TRBV28	NA	17	TRBD1	TRBJ1-2	CASSSSGLGGQRYGYTF	TGTGCCAGCAGCAGTTCGGGTCTAGGGGGCCAGCGGTATGGCTACACCTTC
TRBV12-3/TRBV12-4	NA	13	TRBD2	TRBJ2-2	CASRTSGTGELFF	TGTGCCAGCAGGACTAGCGGCACCGGGGAGCTGTTTTTT
TRBV19	NA	11	NA	TRBJ1-1	CASSTNNRAFF	TGTGCCAGTAGTACCAATAATCGGGCTTTCTTT
TRBV7-2	NA	16	NA	TRBJ2-2	CASSLAWQGNTGELFF	TGTGCCAGCAGCTTAGCGTGGCAGGGGAACACCGGGGAGCTGTTTTTT
TRBV28	NA	15	TRBD1	TRBJ1-1	CASSLHGTASTEAFF	TGTGCCAGCAGTTTGCACGGGACAGCGAGCACTGAAGCTTTCTTT
TRBV7-2	NA	16	NA	TRBJ1-2	CASSLVARDNYRGYTF	TGTGCCAGCAGCTTAGTAGCCCGGGACAACTACCGCGGCTACACCTTC
TRBV7-3	NA	15	NA	TRBJ2-2	CASSPGQTWGGELFF	TGTGCCAGCAGCCCTGGACAGACCTGGGGCGGGGAGCTGTTTTTT
TRBV28	NA	15	TRBD1	TRBJ2-2	CASSPPRGLGGELFF	TGTGCCAGCAGTCCACCCAGGGGGTTAGGCGGGGAGCTGTTTTTT
TRBV19	NA	15	TRBD1	TRBJ1-2	CASKTTGDVNYGYTF	TGTGCCAGTAAAACGACAGGGGACGTTAACTATGGCTACACCTTC
TRBV6-1	NA	16	NA	TRBJ1-1	CASSENIGDKDTEAFF	TGTGCCAGCAGTGAAAATATCGGGGATAAGGACACTGAAGCTTTCTTT
TRBV19	few	14	NA	TRBJ1-2	CASSSYRRIYGYTF	TGTGCCAGTAGTAGCTACCGGCGGATTTATGGCTACACCTTC
TRBV18	NA	14	TRBD1	TRBJ1-2	CASSPRTGDYGYTF	TGTGCCAGCTCACCGAGGACAGGGGACTATGGCTACACCTTC
TRBV11-1	few	14	NA	TRBJ2-5	CASSLTGIRETQYF	TGTGCCAGCAGCTTAACAGGGATCCGAGAGACCCAGTACTTC
TRBV18	NA	16	TRBD2	TRBJ2-1	CASSAGTSASYNEQFF	TGTGCCAGCTCAGCCGGGACTAGCGCATCCTACAATGAGCAGTTCTTC
TRBV19	NA	15	NA	TRBJ1-5	CASSILAGVGQPQHF	TGTGCCAGTAGTATACTTGCTGGCGTCGGGCAGCCCCAGCATTTT
TRBV2	NA	18	TRBD2	TRBJ2-2	CASSERVGLAGGAGELFF	TGTGCCAGCAGTGAAAGGGTAGGCCTAGCGGGAGGAGCCGGGGAGCTGTTTTTT
TRBV28	NA	15	TRBD1	TRBJ1-2	CASRKSGQGVNGYTF	TGTGCCAGCAGAAAATCTGGACAGGGCGTTAATGGCTACACCTTC
TRBV7-6	once	17	TRBD2	TRBJ2-3	CASSLKFSGGPPNTQYF	TGTGCCAGCAGCTTAAAGTTCAGCGGGGGCCCCCCAAATACGCAGTATTTT
TRBV27	NA	14	NA	TRBJ2-7	CASSLGGNSYEQYF	TGTGCCAGCAGTTTAGGCGGGAATTCCTACGAGCAGTACTTC
TRBV3-1/TRBV3-2	few	16	NA	TRBJ1-6	CASTVSWSSYNSPLHF	TGTGCCAGCACCGTTAGTTGGAGCTCCTATAATTCACCCCTCCACTTT
TRBV18	NA	16	NA	TRBJ2-7	CASHHSSSESPYEQYF	TGTGCCAGCCACCATTCGAGTTCCGAGTCCCCCTACGAGCAGTACTTC
TRBV2	NA	15	NA	TRBJ2-7	CASSEARGVVYEQYF	TGTGCCAGCAGTGAAGCGCGAGGCGTTGTCTACGAGCAGTACTTC
TRBV11-2	NA	13	NA	TRBJ2-2	CASSLGAVGELFF	TGTGCCAGCAGCTTAGGCGCGGTGGGGGAGCTGTTTTTT
TRBV6-2/TRBV6-3	NA	16	TRBD1	TRBJ2-7	CASSYGSQGAAGEQYF	TGTGCCAGCAGTTACGGTTCCCAGGGGGCTGCGGGAGAGCAGTACTTC
TRBV6-4	NA	13	NA	TRBJ1-2	CASSSGQNYGYTF	TGTGCCAGCAGTTCAGGACAAAACTATGGCTACACCTTC
TRBV24-1	NA	14	NA	TRBJ2-6	CAREVSSGANVLTF	TGTGCCAGGGAGGTATCCTCTGGGGCCAACGTCCTGACTTTC
TRBV9	NA	14	NA	TRBJ2-7	CASSVGPQGGEQYF	TGTGCCAGCAGCGTTGGGCCCCAAGGTGGCGAGCAGTACTTC
TRBV30	large	13	NA	TRBJ1-2	CAWSRGRGDGYTF	TGTGCCTGGAGCCGGGGGAGGGGGGATGGCTACACCTTC
TRBV7-2	NA	15	TRBD2	TRBJ2-5	CASSFQAGGGETQYF	TGTGCCAGCAGCTTTCAAGCGGGAGGAGGAGAGACCCAGTACTTC
TRBV6-5	NA	14	TRBD1	TRBJ2-7	CASSQRGPSYEQYF	TGTGCCAGCAGTCAAAGGGGGCCCTCATACGAGCAGTACTTC
TRBV6-6	NA	13	TRBD1	TRBJ2-1	CASGTVLYNEQFF	TGTGCCAGCGGGACAGTCCTCTACAATGAGCAGTTCTTC
TRBV21-1	NA	19	NA	TRBJ1-5	CASSKEVGRGREEDQPQHF	TGTGCCAGCAGCAAAGAAGTGGGGCGGGGCAGGGAGGAGGATCAGCCCCAGCATTTT
TRBV11-3	once	13	NA	TRBJ2-1	CASSISSVSGQFF	TGTGCCAGCAGCATAAGCTCGGTGAGTGGGCAGTTCTTC
TRBV14	NA	15	TRBD1	TRBJ2-3	CASSPSWDRWDTQYF	TGTGCCAGCAGCCCTTCCTGGGACAGATGGGATACGCAGTATTTT
TRBV3-1/TRBV3-2	medium-sized	13	NA	TRBJ1-5	CASSQDLGLAQHF	TGTGCCAGCAGCCAAGATCTGGGCTTGGCCCAGCATTTT
TRBV28	few	12	NA	TRBJ1-1	CASSDRGTEAFF	TGTGCCAGCAGTGACCGGGGCACTGAAGCTTTCTTT
TRBV7-2	NA	15	TRBD1	TRBJ2-1	CASSRGTGDYNEQFF	TGTGCCAGCAGCAGAGGGACAGGGGACTACAATGAGCAGTTCTTC
TRBV28	NA	14	NA	TRBJ1-2	CASSLSPTGSGYTF	TGTGCCAGCAGTTTATCCCCAACAGGGTCCGGCTACACCTTC
TRBV2	NA	15	TRBD1	TRBJ2-1	CASRADRGGYNEQFF	TGTGCCAGCAGGGCCGACAGGGGTGGCTACAATGAGCAGTTCTTC